The 19 T cell receptor beta chains below come from one sample, sequenced in a study of T cells in Graves' hyperthyroidism and ophthalmopathy. What was amplified from RNA transcripts were TCR beta CDR3 regions. TCR CDR3 regions were first amplified by RT-PCR with HTBI primers. A single record per CDR3 protein comes from TCRdb applying MiXCR to the multiplex PCR reads. The repertoire consists of 470,000 or so distinct CDR3 sequences, with roughly 20% occurring once and the leading ten covering more than 20%. Sequencing was done on a sample of blood. The receptors were sampled from a man between 18 and 35 years old with Graves' hyperthyroidism.

The table lists this clonotype with many counts. V gene TRBV10-3 combines with J gene TRBJ2-6; D remains unclear. CDR3 length: 15 amino acids. From germline, CDR1 is ENHRY and CDR2 SYGVKD. V lost 5 bases and J lost 0, with 8 bases in between. CDR3 nucleotide sequence: TGTGCCATCAGTTACGTTTACTCTGGGGCCAACGTCCTGACTTTC. Protein sequence: CAISYVYSGANVLTF.

This clonotype came up many times. V usage is TRBV12-3 or TRBV12-4 and J usage is TRBJ2-2; 7 positions agree with TRBD1. V shed 3 bases and J 0 bases; nucleotides not matched to a gene: 7. The CDR3 length is 17 residues. CDR3 DNA: TGTGCCAGCAGTTTTACCCCAGGGACAGCGAACACCGGGGAGCTGTTTTTT. This gives the protein CASSFTPGTANTGELFF.

The V gene is TRBV18, the J gene TRBJ2-7; either TRBD1 or TRBD2 may supply D (7 bases each). CDR1 and CDR2 from the germline V gene are KGHSH and LQKENI. V shed 8 bases and J shed 4 bases, with 15 bases lying between them. The CDR3 contains 13 residues. The CDR3 loop reads CASAIQGGYEQYF. CDR3 nucleotide sequence: TGTGCCAGCGCCATCCAGGGGGGGTACGAGCAGTACTTC.

The rearrangement uses TRBV19 and TRBJ2-2; 11 positions agree with TRBD1. Germline CDR1 is LNHDA and CDR2 is SQIVND (reference sequence). V lost 7 bases and J lost 3; bases outside the gene matches: 7. The CDR3 runs to 16 residues. CDR3 residues: CASTGQGARDTGELFF. DNA of the CDR3: TGTGCCAGTACCGGACAGGGGGCGAGGGACACCGGGGAGCTGTTTTTT.

In its sample, this clonotype was seen many times. Written as DNA, the CDR3 is TGTGCCAGTACGCAGCGGGACAGGAGCAATCAGCCCCAGCATTTT. Amino acids: CASTQRDRSNQPQHF. The J gene is TRBJ1-5, the V gene TRBV19; 8 nucleotides agree with TRBD1. The CDR3 has 15 residues. Trimming cost V 7 bases and J 1 base; bases outside gene matches: 6. CDR1 LNHDA and CDR2 SQIVND come from the germline V gene (reference sequence).

The rearrangement joins TRBV2 to TRBJ1-2, with TRBD1 matching over 8 bases. Germline lookup yields CDR1 SNHLY and CDR2 FYNNEI. The trim removed 1 base at V and 4 bases at J, leaving 5 bases unmatched. The CDR3 covers 15 residues. CDR3 bases: TGTGCCAGCAGTGAAGGACAGGGGTCCTCCTATGGCTACACCTTC. Translation: CASSEGQGSSYGYTF.

The chain employs TRBV20-1 and TRBJ1-4; possible D gene TRBD1, 6 bases. This CDR3 is 14 amino acids long. Trimming removed 0 bases at V and 15 bases at J, with 20 bases between. Germline loops: CDR1 DFQATT, CDR2 SNEGSKA (reference sequence). The CDR3 DNA sequence: TGCAGTGCTAGAGAAAGGGGGACCAGCCTTACGATGTTTTTT. Translating it yields CSARERGTSLTMFF.

Ten or more counts support this clonotype. V and J are TRBV28 and TRBJ2-7; 7 nucleotides agree with TRBD2. This CDR3 has 15 residues. The germline gives CDR1 MDHEN, CDR2 SYDVKM. The V and J ends lost 5 bases and 3 bases, in that order; junction bases with no gene match: 10. CDR3 DNA: TGTGCCAGCAGTCAGGCGGGGGTGGTTGGCTACGAGCAGTACTTC. This gives the protein CASSQAGVVGYEQYF.

This clonotype was picked up one time. The gene calls are TRBV28 and TRBJ2-2, with TRBD2 matching over 7 bases. The V and J ends lost 2 bases and 5 bases, in that order; junction bases with no gene match: 5. Germline CDR1 reads MDHEN; CDR2 reads SYDVKM. The CDR3 loop spans 15 amino acids. The CDR3 DNA follows: TGTGCCAGCAGTTTAGGCGGGAGCTTTACCGGGGAGCTGTTTTTT. Translating it yields CASSLGGSFTGELFF.

The chain joins TRBV2 to TRBJ1-1; maybe TRBD1 (5 bases). Germline CDR1 reads SNHLY; CDR2 reads FYNNEI. The CDR3 has 17 residues. The V and J ends lost 2 bases and 1 base respectively, with 17 bases between them. Here the CDR3 DNA reads TGTGCCAGCAGTGAACGATGGGAGGGGTGGGCGAACACTGAAGCTTTCTTT. It encodes CASSERWEGWANTEAFF.

This clonotype was recorded many times. The chain recombines TRBV4-2 with TRBJ2-7; D remains unclear. V was trimmed by 0 bases and J by 0 bases, leaving 12 bases between them. Germline-derived CDR1 and CDR2 are LGHNA and YNFKEQ. CDR3 size: 16 residues. CDR3 in amino acids: CASSQEAQVNSYEQYF. The CDR3 bases are TGTGCCAGCAGCCAAGAAGCGCAGGTCAACTCCTACGAGCAGTACTTC.

This clonotype was seen many times. The chain uses TRBV28 and TRBJ1-2; D might be TRBD1 (5 bases). Germline CDR1 MDHEN, CDR2 SYDVKM. The CDR3 is 14 amino acids. Trimming took 5 bases from V and 2 from J, leaving 12 bases between them. Here the CDR3 reads CASSDRDGNYGYTF. The CDR3 DNA is TGTGCCAGCAGTGATAGGGACGGAAACTATGGCTACACCTTC.

As for this clonotype: The conserved phenylalanine or tryptophan normally closing the CDR3 is absent here, so this likely arose from a read error. The rearrangement joins TRBV6-1 to TRBJ2-7, with a tentative D call TRBD2 (6 bases). Per germline, CDR1 MNHNS and CDR2 SASEGT. The CDR3 consists of 16 residues. Between the trimmed V and J ends, which lost 4 bases and 5 bases, there was a span of 21 bases. This CDR3 is CASSGAEGLDLNEQYL. The CDR3 nucleotides read TGTGCCAGCAGTGGTGCTGAGGGACTCGACCTAAACGAGCAGTACTTG.

This clonotype appeared a few times. The chain links TRBV20-1 to TRBJ1-5; D not resolved. In germline, CDR1 is DFQATT, CDR2 SNEGSKA (reference sequence). Trimming took 3 bases from V and 7 from J, leaving 13 bases between them. This CDR3 contains 13 residues. CDR3 coding DNA: TGCAGTGCTAGGGTAGGGCTTGGCCAGCCCCAGCATTTT. Its protein is CSARVGLGQPQHF.

This clonotype was seen many times. The chain has TRBV27 and TRBJ1-2; tentatively, D is TRBD1 (6 bases). Germline V gene sequence: CDR1 MNHEY, CDR2 SMNVEV (reference sequence). Trimming removed 3 bases from V and 6 bases from J, with 11 bases in between. The CDR3 extends over 13 amino acids. CDR3 in DNA: TGTGCCAGCAGTTTGAAGGGGGTCGATGGCTACACCTTC. It codes for CASSLKGVDGYTF.

This rearrangement joins TRBV5-1 to TRBJ1-2; D is unclear. Germline V gene data show CDR1 as SGHRS and CDR2 as YFSETQ. V was cut by 5 bases and J by 4 bases, with 18 bases left in between. The CDR3 extends over 15 amino acids. In nucleotides, the CDR3 is TGCGCCAGCAGTCTCCAATTGGGGAGCTGCTATGGCTACACCTTC. Residues: CASSLQLGSCYGYTF. Complete variable domain (other parts from reference TRBV5-1 and TRBJ1-2): KAGVTQTPRYLIKTRGQQVTLSCSPISGHRSVSWYQQTPGQGLQFLFEYFSETQRNKGNFPGRFSGRQFSNSRSEMNVSTLELGDSALYLCASSLQLGSCYGYTFGSGTRLTVV.

This clonotype was detected ten times or more. The chain uses TRBV27 and TRBJ2-7; D remains unclear. The V end lost 6 bases, the J end lost 4 bases, and 13 bases lay between the germline ends. Germline loops: CDR1 MNHEY, CDR2 SMNVEV (reference sequence). The CDR3 length is 13 residues. The CDR3 DNA reads TGTGCCAGCAGGGGCGGTTTGGGGTACGAGCAGTACTTC. Translated, it gives CASRGGLGYEQYF.

In its sample, this clonotype was seen many times. J is TRBJ2-4 and V is TRBV19, with 8 bases fitting TRBD1. There are 16 residues in the CDR3. Germline V gives CDR1 LNHDA, CDR2 SQIVND (reference sequence). After removal of 5 bases from V and 2 bases from J, the junction contained 8 bases not matched to a gene. CDR3 nucleotides: TGTGCCAGTAGTTCCCGGGACAGGCGGACCAAAAACATTCAGTACTTC. This gives the protein CASSSRDRRTKNIQYF.

Many counts were recorded for this clonotype. The chain combines TRBV28 with TRBJ2-7; TRBD2 aligns across 8 bases. Looked up from germline, CDR1 is MDHEN and CDR2 is SYDVKM. This CDR3 has 14 residues. J lost 3 bases, V lost 4 bases, and 5 bases had no gene match. CDR3 nucleotides: TGTGCCAGCAGTTCACCGGGACTAGACTACGAGCAGTACTTC. This gives the protein CASSSPGLDYEQYF.